This T cell receptor (beta chain) was sequenced during a study of blood T cell repertoires in COVID-19 (dated by TCRdb to the early 2020s). At the level of the whole study: Samples covering the acute and convalescent phases of COVID-19 were provided by collaborators in the United States, Italy and Spain. Sample metadata almost always included a de-identified subject ID, COVID-19 status, age in years and sex. A freely available public database, intended as a resource for researchers studying the immune response to SARS-CoV-2, is where the repertoires were released. The prospective study material was composed of cDNA or gDNA derived from T cells, B-cell-depleted T cells, or PBMCs. HLA class I and class II types, where available, came from metadata supplied by the sample provider rather than from assay-based typing. Deeply sampled blood TCRbeta repertoires from subjects exposed to, actively infected with, or recovered from COVID-19 were included in the dataset. Samples were obtained from the ongoing ImmuneRACE study (first 160 participants) and from 1,254 subjects provided by 6 global collaborators. Study-level results and caveats: The quantity of clinical and demographic metadata differed by source and by participant and was supplied without curation.

The immunoSEQ Assay, a bias-controlled multiplex PCR, was used to amplify TCRbeta CDR3 regions from genomic DNA. For the original study's pipeline: The number of nucleated cells in each sample was estimated by amplification of reference gene primers within the assay. Sequence reads were collapsed and filtered to measure the absolute abundance of every unique TCRbeta CDR3 rearrangement. For each sample, productive Simpson clonality was calculated as the square root of Simpson's diversity index across productive rearrangements. TCRdb holds this immuneACCESS table with in-frame rearrangements only. Some clones are missing; in checked studies, unresolved V genes explain under half, and the rest has no known cause. V and J calls and clone size are as listed in that table; D and trimming were resolved from the DNA. This sample gives just over 300,000 clones in total; 85% to 90% of them show up just once. 3.5% to 5% of the sample is held by the ten biggest clonotypes.

A word on this clone: Its specific antigen is unknown. Per-base quality was not reported, and no clone a single base away is much larger than it.

V loses 6 bases, J loses 4 bases, and the germline ends lie 17 bases apart. The CDR3 numbers 15 residues from cysteine through phenylalanine. CDR3 DNA is the only sequence kept; it has 45 bases, read in frame from the first base. CDR1 and CDR2, per the germline V gene, are MDHEN and SYDVKM. Enrolling through a virtual design, the prospective study's participants ranged in age from roughly 18 to 100 years and lived across some 23 United States geographic areas. To assign participants to cohorts, the prospective study relied on clinical history that participants themselves reported in a screening survey and a study questionnaire. For ImmuneRACE Cohort 3, a participant was defined as recovered based on two consecutive negative NP/OP PCR tests, clearance by a healthcare professional, or resolution of symptoms. In the prospective study, mobile phlebotomists collected whole blood, serum and a nasopharyngeal or oropharyngeal swab from each participant. Prospective study participants could optionally give additional blood draws and questionnaires over a roughly 2-month period. Prospective study blood samples were shipped either frozen or at room temperature before DNA extraction.

The TCR originated in a man aged 30 to 45 who had recovered from COVID-19. The chain is made from TRBV28 and TRBJ2-3, with a tentative D gene TRBD1 over 8 matching bases. The sequencing sample was made of PBMCs or T cells enriched from blood (not recorded which). CDR3 region: CASRLGGTGADTQYF. The DNA sequence follows: TGTGCCAGCAGACTCGGGGGGACAGGAGCAGATACGCAGTATTTT.